This record looks at one T cell receptor beta chain sequence and its context. The V end was cut by 5 bases, the J end by 5 bases, with 12 bases between. The length of the CDR3 is 13 residues. The germline gives CDR1 LNHDA, CDR2 SQIVND (reference sequence). These data come from a study of blood T cell repertoires in COVID-19. Across the whole study: Sites across the United States, Italy and Spain contributed samples from acute and convalescent COVID-19. The cDNA or gDNA used as material had been derived from T cells, B-cell-depleted T cells, or PBMCs.

In the original processing: Reference gene primer amplification gave nucleated cell count estimates. The method was immunoSEQ multiplex PCR; TCRdb's version includes in-frame clones alone and lacks a portion of them. The DNA was the basis for D and trimming; V, J and clone size are from that table. The repertoire holds 50,000 to 80,000 clones, with around 84% as singletons. The chain recombines TRBV19 with TRBJ2-5; D is possibly TRBD1 (6 bases). Sequencing input: peripheral blood. This sequence originates from a man in his forties or fifties with active COVID-19. The CDR3 spells CASSLGTRETQYF. The CDR3, as DNA: TGTGCCAGTAGTTTAGGGACAAGGGAGACCCAGTACTTC.